One and the same sample provided the 9 T cell receptor beta chains below, sequenced in a study of T cells after yellow fever vaccination. TCRdb processed the 5' RACE reads anew with MiXCR; each CDR3 protein has one entry. The sample has some 560,000 distinct CDR3 sequences; around a sixth are singletons. The sequencing here drew on PBMCs, taken less than 6 days after the first yellow fever vaccination. The receptors come from a man younger than 30 who received the YFV17D yellow fever vaccine.

As to this clonotype: Its ends do not fully match the called genes, so a read error is possible. The V gene is TRBV4-1, the J gene TRBJ1-2, with D perhaps matching TRBD1 (5 bases). The CDR3 is 15 residues long. Germline values: CDR1 MGHRA, CDR2 YSYEKL. The CDR3 nucleotides are TGCGCCAGCAGCCATCCGGGCAGGGCTAATTATGGCTACACCTTC. Its protein is CASSHPGRANYGYTF.

This clonotype was seen many times. V and J are TRBV20-1 and TRBJ1-5; TRBD1 agrees at 7 bases. V gave up 0 bases and J gave up 6 bases; unmatched junction bases: 8. The germline V gene encodes CDR1 DFQATT and CDR2 SNEGSKA (reference sequence). The CDR3 sequence is 15 residues long. Here the CDR3 DNA reads TGCAGTGCTAGAGATCCGACAGGGTGGGCTCAGCCCCAGCATTTT. It specifies CSARDPTGWAQPQHF.

This clonotype has just a few counts. The chain uses TRBV9 and TRBJ2-1; weak D call: TRBD2 (6 bases). This CDR3 has 15 residues. The germline CDR1 and CDR2 sequences are SGDLS and YYNGEE. V lost 3 bases and J lost 12, with 22 bases in between. The CDR3 protein is CASSEAGTAVLGQFF. In DNA form, the CDR3 reads TGTGCCAGCAGCGAGGCGGGGACGGCCGTCCTTGGGCAGTTCTTC.

This rearrangement joins TRBV19 to TRBJ2-1; a possible D gene is TRBD2 (6 bases). The CDR3 has 18 residues. V was trimmed by 6 bases and J by 0 bases, leaving 21 bases between them. Germline lookup yields CDR1 LNHDA and CDR2 SQIVND (reference sequence). The chain's CDR3 is CASSLSGSGGRSYNEQFF. The CDR3 coding sequence is TGTGCCAGTAGCCTATCGGGGTCCGGGGGTCGCTCCTACAATGAGCAGTTCTTC.

The V gene is TRBV20-1, the J gene TRBJ1-4; no clear D. The germline gives CDR1 DFQATT, CDR2 SNEGSKA (reference sequence). V gave up 0 bases and J gave up 8 bases, with 13 bases separating them. The CDR3 spans 14 residues. In nucleotides, the CDR3 is TGCAGTGCTAGAGATTATCTTAATAACGAAAAACTGTTTTTT. Translating it yields CSARDYLNNEKLFF.

V and J are TRBV20-1 and TRBJ1-1; D is unclear. The CDR3 consists of 14 residues. CDR1 DFQATT and CDR2 SNEGSKA come from the germline V gene (reference sequence). Trimming removed 6 bases at V and 1 base at J, with 15 bases between. CDR3 DNA sequence: TGCAGTGCCCCCGCGGCCCTCCAGAACACTGAAGCTTTCTTT. It codes for CSAPAALQNTEAFF.

The chain is built from TRBV20-1 and TRBJ2-7; 7 bases fit TRBD2. The CDR3 covers 15 residues. Germline V gene data show CDR1 as DFQATT and CDR2 as SNEGSKA (reference sequence). V shed 1 base and J 3 bases; nucleotides not matched to a gene: 9. CDR3 region: CSARARDPGGYEQYF. In DNA, the CDR3 is TGCAGTGCTAGAGCTAGGGACCCGGGGGGCTACGAGCAGTACTTC.

The rearrangement links TRBV24-1 to TRBJ2-3, with TRBD2 matching 7 bases. The CDR3 runs to 16 residues. Per the germline V gene, CDR1 is KGHDR and CDR2 is SFDVKD. CDR3 region: CARKRSVSGSTDTQYF. The CDR3 coding sequence is TGTGCTCGAAAACGTAGCGTTAGCGGGAGCACAGATACGCAGTATTTT.

CDR3 protein: CSVTNTGELFF. CDR3 sequence (DNA): TGCAGCGTAACAAACACCGGGGAGCTGTTTTTT. J is TRBJ2-2 and V is TRBV29-1; unclear D gene. The CDR3 has 11 amino acids. The V end lost 6 bases, the J end lost 2 bases, and 4 bases lay between the germline ends. Germline assignment: CDR1 SQVTM and CDR2 ANQGSEA.